The 22 T cell receptor beta chains below all came from one sample that was sequenced in a study of ipilimumab plus nivolumab after autologous stem cell transplantation (dated by TCRdb to the early 2020s). Libraries were constructed by the immunoSEQ multiplex PCR assay. Held by TCRdb, this immuneACCESS table contains in-frame sequences only and omits some clones. Under half of the omission traces to an unresolved V gene where checked; the cause of the rest is unknown. The sample profile shows over 15,000 clones; roughly 80% of them were found once. Clones ranked in the top ten supply roughly 36% of the sample. Sample: PBMCs, taken in a trial of ipilimumab plus nivolumab as post-transplant consolidation. These receptor sequences come from a male donor with diffuse large B-cell lymphoma.

The chain joins TRBV7-9 to TRBJ2-1; 7 positions agree with TRBD1. CDR3 length: 15 residues. Looked up from germline, CDR1 is SEHNR and CDR2 is FQNEAQ (reference sequence). Trimming removed 5 bases from V and 0 bases from J; junction bases left unmatched: 4. The CDR3 sequence: CASSAQGSSYNEQFF. The CDR3 coding sequence is TGTGCCAGCAGCGCACAGGGGAGCTCCTACAATGAGCAGTTCTTC.

This chain uses TRBV7-9 with TRBJ2-1, with 9 bases lining up with TRBD2. The germline V gene has CDR1 SEHNR and CDR2 FQNEAQ (reference sequence). The CDR3 loop spans 15 amino acids. V lost 1 base to trimming and J lost 2 bases; unmatched junction nucleotides: 0. CDR3 amino acids: CASSLERGAYNEQFF. CDR3 sequence (DNA): TGTGCCAGCAGCTTAGAGCGGGGGGCCTACAATGAGCAGTTCTTC.

The chain employs TRBV4-2 and TRBJ1-4; possibly TRBD1 for D (6 bases). The CDR3 runs 15 residues. In germline, CDR1 is LGHNA, CDR2 YNFKEQ. Trimming took 2 bases from V and 5 from J, leaving 12 bases between them. CDR3 amino acids: CASSQTTGYNEKLFF. In nucleotides, the CDR3 is TGTGCCAGCAGCCAAACTACAGGGTACAATGAAAAACTGTTTTTT.

The chain couples TRBV7-6 to TRBJ2-5; possible D gene TRBD2, 7 bases. V dropped 6 bases and J dropped 2 bases, with 16 bases sitting between them. Germline lookup yields CDR1 SGHVS and CDR2 FNYEAQ. The CDR3 is 15 amino acids. CDR3 in DNA: TGTGCCAGCAGGCCCCTCGGGGGGCGGCAAGAGACCCAGTACTTC. This translates into CASRPLGGRQETQYF. Together with reference TRBV7-6 and TRBJ2-5, the CDR3 gives the full variable domain: GAGVSQSPRYKVTKRGQDVALRCDPISGHVSLYWYRQALGQGPEFLTYFNYEAQQDKSGLPNDRFSAERPEGSISTLTIQRTEQRDSAMYRCASRPLGGRQETQYFGPGTRLLVL.

The chain couples TRBV4-2 to TRBJ1-4; no clear D. V dropped 6 bases and J dropped 0 bases, with 11 bases sitting between them. CDR1 is LGHNA, CDR2 YNFKEQ, per germline. The CDR3 consists of 15 residues. CDR3 nucleotide sequence: TGTGCCAGCAGTCGGGATCTAGCAACTAATGAAAAACTGTTTTTT. Protein product: CASSRDLATNEKLFF.

The chain employs TRBV19 and TRBJ2-7; 7 nucleotides line up with TRBD1. This CDR3 comprises 17 residues. V shed 0 bases and J 2 bases; nucleotides not matched to a gene: 10. Germline V gene lookup returns CDR1 LNHDA and CDR2 SQIVND (reference sequence). CDR3 coding DNA: TGTGCCAGTAGTATAGAGTTAACCGGGGACAGAGCCTACGAGCAGTACTTC. Protein: CASSIELTGDRAYEQYF.

This clone was found a few times. The gene calls are TRBV2 and TRBJ2-5; 7 positions agree with TRBD1. The V and J ends lost 9 bases and 5 bases, in that order; junction bases with no gene match: 18. The CDR3 totals 16 residues. Germline lookup yields CDR1 SNHLY and CDR2 FYNNEI. Written as DNA, the CDR3 is TGTGCCAGGAGGGACCGTAGCGCACAGGGGTGGGAGACCCAGTACTTC. Translated: CARRDRSAQGWETQYF.

The genes are TRBV27 and TRBJ1-1, with a tentative D call TRBD1 (6 bases). There are 15 residues in the CDR3. Trimming took off 2 bases at V and 5 bases at J, with 15 bases between the two ends. Germline-derived CDR1 and CDR2 are MNHEY and SMNVEV (reference sequence). For the CDR3, the DNA is TGTGCCAGCAGTTTACTCGGGGGCGGTTTTACTGAAGCTTTCTTT. Encoded protein: CASSLLGGGFTEAFF.

This chain joins TRBV7-2 and TRBJ1-2, with D perhaps matching TRBD1 (6 bases). The CDR3 is 14 amino acids. Trimming removed 5 bases from V and 7 bases from J, with 17 bases in between. Germline CDR1 SGHTA, CDR2 FQGNSA. Here the CDR3 DNA reads TGTGCCAGCAGCCCTCCCGGGGGGCTGAGTGGCTACACCTTC. Its protein is CASSPPGGLSGYTF. The full variable domain, rest sourced from reference TRBV7-2 and TRBJ1-2, is GAGVSQSPSNKVTEKGKDVELRCDPISGHTALYWYRQSLGQGLEFLIYFQGNSAPDKSGLPSDRFSAERTGGSVSTLTIQRTQQEDSAVYLCASSPPGGLSGYTFGSGTRLTVV.

Only one count was recorded for this clone. The CDR3 loop reads CASSFGTGDGTEAFF. The CDR3 DNA reads as TGTGCCAGCAGCTTTGGGACAGGGGATGGTACTGAAGCTTTCTTT. The V and J genes are TRBV11-3 and TRBJ1-1; TRBD1 matches at 10 bases. CDR1 and CDR2 (germline): SGHNT, YENEEA. Trimming removed 3 bases from V and 5 bases from J; junction bases left unmatched: 6. There are 15 residues in the CDR3.

The chain carries TRBV30 and TRBJ2-3; D unclear. Germline lookup yields CDR1 GTSNPN and CDR2 SVGIG (reference sequence). Trimming removed 0 bases at V and 3 bases at J, with 1 base between. The CDR3 is 11 amino acids. The CDR3 protein is CAWSVTDTQYF. The DNA of the CDR3 is TGTGCCTGGAGTGTAACAGATACGCAGTATTTT.

The chain combines TRBV12-5 with TRBJ2-3, with D possibly TRBD1 on 6 matching bases. The germline V gene encodes CDR1 LGHNT and CDR2 FRNRAP. The CDR3 is 12 amino acids. The V end was cut by 6 bases, the J end by 7 bases, with 11 bases between. CDR3 DNA sequence: TGTGCTAGTGGAGGGGACACCTATACGCAGTATTTT. Translating gives CASGGDTYTQYF. Filled out from reference TRBV12-5 and TRBJ2-3, the complete variable domain reads DARVTQTPRHKVTEMGQEVTMRCQPILGHNTVFWYRQTMMQGLELLAYFRNRAPLDDSGMPKDRFSAEMPDATLATLKIQPSEPRDSAVYFCASGGDTYTQYFGPGTRLTVL.

This clone appeared a few times. V is TRBV6-5 and J is TRBJ2-2, with 7 positions matching TRBD2. Germline CDR1 is MNHEY and CDR2 is SVGAGI. The CDR3 is made up of 16 amino acids. With V trimmed by 0 bases and J by 0 bases, 1 base remained unmatched. The CDR3 loop reads CASSYSAGANTGELFF. The CDR3 DNA reads as TGTGCCAGCAGTTACTCGGCGGGGGCGAACACCGGGGAGCTGTTTTTT.

This clone was observed a handful of times. This sequence joins TRBV9 and TRBJ2-5; TRBD2 matches 9 bases. Germline values: CDR1 SGDLS, CDR2 YYNGEE. The CDR3 length is 19 residues. The V gene end was trimmed by 3 bases and the J gene end by 4 bases; junction bases not matched to a gene: 19. CDR3 amino acids: CASSELGGGADWYPETQYF. The CDR3 bases are TGTGCCAGCAGCGAGCTGGGCGGGGGGGCGGATTGGTATCCAGAGACCCAGTACTTC. The full variable domain, with the rest looked up from reference TRBV9 and TRBJ2-5, is DSGVTQTPKHLITATGQRVTLRCSPRSGDLSVYWYQQSLDQGLQFLIQYYNGEERAKGNILERFSAQQFPDLHSELNLSSLELGDSALYFCASSELGGGADWYPETQYFGPGTRLLVL.

The rearrangement uses TRBV11-2 and TRBJ2-3; D gene unclear. Germline V gene lookup returns CDR1 SGHAT and CDR2 FQNNGV. V was shortened by 0 bases and J by 6 bases, with 7 bases between the two germline ends. CDR3 size: 13 residues. The CDR3 loop reads CASSLDMGDTQYF. The CDR3 DNA is TGTGCCAGCAGCTTAGATATGGGGGATACGCAGTATTTT.

The chain recombines TRBV11-3 with TRBJ2-5; D not resolved. Trimming cost V 6 bases and J 1 base, with 12 bases left between them. This CDR3 has 14 amino acids. From germline, CDR1 is SGHNT and CDR2 YENEEA. In DNA form, the CDR3 reads TGTGCCAGCAGTGAACGGCCCGGCCAAGAGACCCAGTACTTC. Amino acid sequence: CASSERPGQETQYF.

The genes are TRBV18 and TRBJ2-7, with D possibly TRBD1 on 6 matching bases. CDR1 is KGHSH and CDR2 is LQKENI in the germline V gene. V was trimmed by 4 bases and J by 7 bases, leaving 14 bases between them. The length of the CDR3 is 13 residues. CDR3 protein: CASSRGNREEQYF. The CDR3 DNA reads as TGTGCCAGCTCACGCGGAAACAGGGAAGAGCAGTACTTC.

The rearrangement joins TRBV2 to TRBJ1-2; TRBD1 matches 9 bases. With V trimmed by 4 bases and J by 3 bases, 15 bases remained unmatched. The CDR3 spans 18 residues. CDR1 is SNHLY, CDR2 FYNNEI, per germline. CDR3 sequence reads: CASSGYLTGGSSYYGYTF. The CDR3 region has the DNA TGTGCCAGCAGTGGTTATCTGACAGGGGGATCCTCGTACTATGGCTACACCTTC.

The sample holds a few counts of this clone. The chain combines TRBV18 with TRBJ1-1, with 8 bases aligning to TRBD1. The germline CDR1 and CDR2 sequences are KGHSH and LQKENI. CDR3 length: 14 residues. V shed 6 bases and J 2 bases; nucleotides not matched to a gene: 5. The CDR3, as DNA: TGTGCCAGCTCCCGACAGGGGCTCAACACTGAAGCTTTCTTT. Its protein product is CASSRQGLNTEAFF.

The chain carries TRBV30 and TRBJ1-2; D is possibly TRBD1 (6 bases). V was cut by 0 bases and J by 7 bases, with 15 bases left in between. The length of the CDR3 is 14 residues. The germline V gene encodes CDR1 GTSNPN and CDR2 SVGIG (reference sequence). This CDR3 reads CAWSVGLGGGGYTF. DNA for the CDR3: TGTGCCTGGAGTGTAGGTCTGGGAGGGGGTGGCTACACCTTC.

The J gene is TRBJ1-1, the V gene TRBV28; TRBD1 matches at 9 bases. V lost 3 bases to trimming and J lost 3 bases; unmatched junction nucleotides: 5. CDR1 is MDHEN and CDR2 is SYDVKM in the germline V gene. The length of the CDR3 is 15 residues. CDR3: CASSFPQGADTEAFF. The CDR3 nucleotides are TGTGCCAGCAGTTTTCCACAGGGGGCGGACACTGAAGCTTTCTTT.

This clone was seen only once. The J gene is TRBJ2-2, the V gene TRBV27; D may be TRBD2 (7 bases). Germline-derived CDR1 and CDR2 are MNHEY and SMNVEV (reference sequence). The CDR3 is 18 residues long. Trimming cost V 5 bases and J 7 bases, with 26 bases left between them. DNA for the CDR3: TGTGCCAGCAGTCCCCTCGAAATGCGCGGGAGAGGGGGCGGGGAGCTGTTTTTT. Amino acid sequence: CASSPLEMRGRGGGELFF.